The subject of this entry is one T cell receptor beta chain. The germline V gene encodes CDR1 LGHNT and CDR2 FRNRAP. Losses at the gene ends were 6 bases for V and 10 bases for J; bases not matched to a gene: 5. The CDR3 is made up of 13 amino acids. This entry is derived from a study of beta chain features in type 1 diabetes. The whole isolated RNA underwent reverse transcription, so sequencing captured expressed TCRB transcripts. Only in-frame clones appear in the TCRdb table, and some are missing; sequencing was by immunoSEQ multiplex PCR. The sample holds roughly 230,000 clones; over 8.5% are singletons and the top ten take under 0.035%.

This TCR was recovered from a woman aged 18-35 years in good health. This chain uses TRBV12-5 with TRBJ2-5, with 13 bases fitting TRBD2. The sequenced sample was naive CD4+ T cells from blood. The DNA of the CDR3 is TGTGCTAGTGGGAGGACTAGCGGGAGTGGCCAGTACTTC. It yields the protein CASGRTSGSGQYF.